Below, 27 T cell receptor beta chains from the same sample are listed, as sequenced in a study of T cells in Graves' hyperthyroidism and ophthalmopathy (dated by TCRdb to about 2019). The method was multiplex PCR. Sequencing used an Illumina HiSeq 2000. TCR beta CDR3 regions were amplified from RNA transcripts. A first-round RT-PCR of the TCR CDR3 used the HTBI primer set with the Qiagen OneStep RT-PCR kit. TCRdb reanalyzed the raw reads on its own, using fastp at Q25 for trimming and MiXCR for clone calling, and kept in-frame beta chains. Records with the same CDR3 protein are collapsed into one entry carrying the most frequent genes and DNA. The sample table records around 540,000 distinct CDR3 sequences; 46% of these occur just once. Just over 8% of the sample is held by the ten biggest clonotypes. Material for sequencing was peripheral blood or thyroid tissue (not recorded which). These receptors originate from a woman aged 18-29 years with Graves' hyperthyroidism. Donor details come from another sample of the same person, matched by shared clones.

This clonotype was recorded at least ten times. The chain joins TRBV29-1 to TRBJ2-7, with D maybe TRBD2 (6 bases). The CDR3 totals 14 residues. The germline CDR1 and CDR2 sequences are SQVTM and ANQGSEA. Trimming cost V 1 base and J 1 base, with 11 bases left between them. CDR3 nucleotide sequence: TGCAGCGTTGAAGGCCTAGCGAATTCCTACGAGCAGTACTTC. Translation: CSVEGLANSYEQYF.

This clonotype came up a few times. In DNA form, the CDR3 reads TGCAGTGCTAGAGGTGTGACAGAAGAGACCCAGTACTTC. Amino acid sequence: CSARGVTEETQYF. This chain connects TRBV20-1 to TRBJ2-5; TRBD1 might be the D (5 bases). The CDR3 is 13 residues long. CDR1 is DFQATT and CDR2 is SNEGSKA in the germline V gene (reference sequence). Deletions cut 1 base from V and 3 bases from J, with 9 bases between.

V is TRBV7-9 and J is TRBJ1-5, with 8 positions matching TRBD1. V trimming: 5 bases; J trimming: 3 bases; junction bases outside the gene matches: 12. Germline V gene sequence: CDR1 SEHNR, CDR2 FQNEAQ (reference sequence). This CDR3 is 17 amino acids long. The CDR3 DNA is TGTGCCAGCAGCCCGGGGCAGGGGGCGCGTGCCAATCAGCCCCAGCATTTT. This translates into CASSPGQGARANQPQHF.

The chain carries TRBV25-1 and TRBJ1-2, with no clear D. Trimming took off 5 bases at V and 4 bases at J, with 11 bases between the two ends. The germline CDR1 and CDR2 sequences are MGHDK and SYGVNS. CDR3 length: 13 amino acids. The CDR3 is CASSTSGTYGYTF. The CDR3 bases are TGTGCCAGCAGTACCTCAGGCACCTATGGCTACACCTTC.

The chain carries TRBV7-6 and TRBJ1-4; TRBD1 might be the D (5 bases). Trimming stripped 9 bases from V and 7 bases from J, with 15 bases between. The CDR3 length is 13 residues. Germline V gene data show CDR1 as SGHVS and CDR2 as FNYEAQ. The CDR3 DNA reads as TGTGCCAGTACTAGCGGGACGGGTGAAAAACTGTTTTTT. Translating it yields CASTSGTGEKLFF.

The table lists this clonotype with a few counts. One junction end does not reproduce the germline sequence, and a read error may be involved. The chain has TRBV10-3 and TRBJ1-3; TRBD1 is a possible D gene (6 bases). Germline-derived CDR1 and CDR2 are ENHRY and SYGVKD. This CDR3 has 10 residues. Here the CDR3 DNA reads TGTGCCATCAGTGACCCCCCCAGGGGTTTT. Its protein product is CAISDPPRGF.

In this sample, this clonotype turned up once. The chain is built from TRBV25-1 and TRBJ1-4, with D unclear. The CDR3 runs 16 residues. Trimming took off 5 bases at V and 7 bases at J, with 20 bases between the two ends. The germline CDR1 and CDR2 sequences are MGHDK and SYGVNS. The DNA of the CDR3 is TGTGCCAGCAGTTCCTTACGGTCCGGAGGGAGTGAAAAACTGTTTTTT. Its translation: CASSSLRSGGSEKLFF.

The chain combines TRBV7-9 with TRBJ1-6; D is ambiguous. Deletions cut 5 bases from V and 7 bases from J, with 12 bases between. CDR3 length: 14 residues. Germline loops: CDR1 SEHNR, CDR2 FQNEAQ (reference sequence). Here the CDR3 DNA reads TGTGCCAGCAGCCAGGCCGGGAGGAATTCACCCCTCCACTTT. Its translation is CASSQAGRNSPLHF.

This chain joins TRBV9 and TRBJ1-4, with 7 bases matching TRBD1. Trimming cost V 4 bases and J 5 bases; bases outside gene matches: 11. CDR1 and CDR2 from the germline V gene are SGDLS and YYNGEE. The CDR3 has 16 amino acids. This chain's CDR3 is CASSSDGTGENEKLFF. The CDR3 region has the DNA TGTGCCAGCAGCTCAGACGGAACAGGGGAAAATGAAAAACTGTTTTTT.

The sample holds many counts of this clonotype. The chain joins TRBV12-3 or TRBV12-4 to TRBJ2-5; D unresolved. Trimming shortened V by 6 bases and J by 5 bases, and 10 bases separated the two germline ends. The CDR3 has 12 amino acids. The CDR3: CASRSVQETQYF. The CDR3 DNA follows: TGTGCCAGCAGGTCCGTGCAGGAGACCCAGTACTTC.

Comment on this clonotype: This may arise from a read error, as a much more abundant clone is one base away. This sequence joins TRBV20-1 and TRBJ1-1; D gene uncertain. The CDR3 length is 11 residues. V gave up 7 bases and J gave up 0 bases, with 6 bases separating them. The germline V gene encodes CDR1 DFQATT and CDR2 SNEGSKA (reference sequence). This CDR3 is CSGAVNTEAFF. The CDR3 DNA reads TGCAGTGGGGCAGTGAACACTGAAGCTTTCTTT.

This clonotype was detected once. Written as DNA, the CDR3 is TGTGCCACCAGTGATTGGACACACCCCTACGAGCAGCCCCAGCATTTT. It specifies CATSDWTHPYEQPQHF. The gene calls are TRBV24-1 and TRBJ1-5; TRBD1 might be the D (5 bases). The ends were cut back, 2 bases at V and 7 bases at J, with 17 bases in the middle. The CDR3 is 16 residues long. Germline values: CDR1 KGHDR, CDR2 SFDVKD.

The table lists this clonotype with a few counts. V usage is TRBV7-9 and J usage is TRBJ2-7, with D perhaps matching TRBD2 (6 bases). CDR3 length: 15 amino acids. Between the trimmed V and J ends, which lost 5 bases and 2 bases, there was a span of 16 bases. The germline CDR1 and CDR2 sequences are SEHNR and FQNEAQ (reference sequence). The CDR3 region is CASSQETGVAYEQYF. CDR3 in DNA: TGTGCCAGCAGCCAAGAGACGGGAGTTGCCTACGAGCAGTACTTC.

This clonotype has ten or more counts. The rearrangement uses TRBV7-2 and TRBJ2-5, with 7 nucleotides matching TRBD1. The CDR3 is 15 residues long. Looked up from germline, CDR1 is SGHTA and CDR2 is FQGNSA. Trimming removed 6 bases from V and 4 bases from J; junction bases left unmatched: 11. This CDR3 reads CASRRQGDVRETQYF. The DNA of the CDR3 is TGTGCCAGCAGGAGACAGGGAGACGTCCGAGAGACCCAGTACTTC.

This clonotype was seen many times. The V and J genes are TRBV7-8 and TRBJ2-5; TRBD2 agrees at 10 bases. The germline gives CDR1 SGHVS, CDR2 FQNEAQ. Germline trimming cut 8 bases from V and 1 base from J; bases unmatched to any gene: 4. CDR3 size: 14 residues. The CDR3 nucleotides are TGTGCCAGCGGCCAGCGGGAGGGCCAAGAGACCCAGTACTTC. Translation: CASGQREGQETQYF.

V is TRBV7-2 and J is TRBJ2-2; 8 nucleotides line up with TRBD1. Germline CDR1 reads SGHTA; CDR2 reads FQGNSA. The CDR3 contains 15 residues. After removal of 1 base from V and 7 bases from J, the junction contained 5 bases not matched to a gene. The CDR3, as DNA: TGTGCCAGCAGCTTAGACAGGGGGTGGGTCGGGGAGCTGTTTTTT. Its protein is CASSLDRGWVGELFF.

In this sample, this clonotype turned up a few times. The CDR3 nucleotides are TGTGCCAGCAGCTTGGGGGGACTAGCCACGAGGGGAGAGACCCAGTACTTC. Translated: CASSLGGLATRGETQYF. This rearrangement joins TRBV5-4 to TRBJ2-5, with 9 nucleotides matching TRBD2. The CDR3 contains 17 residues. After removal of 0 bases from V and 4 bases from J, the junction contained 10 bases not matched to a gene. The germline V gene has CDR1 SGHNT and CDR2 YYREEE (reference sequence).

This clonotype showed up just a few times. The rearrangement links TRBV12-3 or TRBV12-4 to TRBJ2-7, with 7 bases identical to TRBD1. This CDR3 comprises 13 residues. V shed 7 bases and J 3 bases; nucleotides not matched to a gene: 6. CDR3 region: CASTWTGNYEQYF. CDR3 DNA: TGTGCCAGCACCTGGACAGGTAACTACGAGCAGTACTTC.

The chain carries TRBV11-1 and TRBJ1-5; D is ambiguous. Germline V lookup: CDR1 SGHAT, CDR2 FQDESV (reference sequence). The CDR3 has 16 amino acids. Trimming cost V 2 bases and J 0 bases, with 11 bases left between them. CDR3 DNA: TGTGCCAGCAGCTTAAGTTTTGGGTATAGCAATCAGCCCCAGCATTTT. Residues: CASSLSFGYSNQPQHF.

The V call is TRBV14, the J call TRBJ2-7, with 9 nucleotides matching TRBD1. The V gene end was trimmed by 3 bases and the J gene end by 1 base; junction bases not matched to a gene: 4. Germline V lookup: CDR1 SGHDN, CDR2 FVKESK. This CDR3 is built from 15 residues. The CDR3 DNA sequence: TGTGCCAGCAGCCAGAAGGGACAGGGATCCTACGAGCAGTACTTC. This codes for CASSQKGQGSYEQYF.

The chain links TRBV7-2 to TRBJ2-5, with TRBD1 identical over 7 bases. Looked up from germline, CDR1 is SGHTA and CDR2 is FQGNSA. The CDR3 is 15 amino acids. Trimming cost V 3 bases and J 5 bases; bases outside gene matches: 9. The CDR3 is CASSLSPGGGETQYF. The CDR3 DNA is TGTGCCAGCAGCTTGAGTCCAGGGGGTGGCGAGACCCAGTACTTC.

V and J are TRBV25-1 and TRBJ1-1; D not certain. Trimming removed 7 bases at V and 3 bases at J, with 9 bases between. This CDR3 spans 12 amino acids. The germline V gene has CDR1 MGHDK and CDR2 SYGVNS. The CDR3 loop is CASTWGHTEAFF. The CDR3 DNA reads TGTGCCAGCACTTGGGGTCACACTGAAGCTTTCTTT.

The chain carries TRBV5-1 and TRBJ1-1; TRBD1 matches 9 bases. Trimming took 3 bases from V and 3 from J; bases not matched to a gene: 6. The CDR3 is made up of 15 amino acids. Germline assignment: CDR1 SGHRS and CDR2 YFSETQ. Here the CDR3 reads CASSWETGGDTEAFF. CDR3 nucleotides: TGCGCCAGCAGCTGGGAGACAGGGGGTGACACTGAAGCTTTCTTT.

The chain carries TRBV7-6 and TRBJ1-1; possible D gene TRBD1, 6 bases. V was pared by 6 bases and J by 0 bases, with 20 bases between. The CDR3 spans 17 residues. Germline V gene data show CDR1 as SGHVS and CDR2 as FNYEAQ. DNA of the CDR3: TGTGCCAGCAGTCGGCCGAACAGGGAGTACATGAACACTGAAGCTTTCTTT. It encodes CASSRPNREYMNTEAFF.

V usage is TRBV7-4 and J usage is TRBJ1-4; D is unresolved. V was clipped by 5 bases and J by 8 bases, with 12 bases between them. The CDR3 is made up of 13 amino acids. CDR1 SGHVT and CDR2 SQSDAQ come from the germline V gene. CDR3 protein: CASSAAHGEKLFF. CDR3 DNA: TGTGCCAGCAGCGCCGCACATGGGGAAAAACTGTTTTTT. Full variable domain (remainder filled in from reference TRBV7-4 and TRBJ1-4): GAGVSQSPRYKVAKRGRDVALRCDSISGHVTLYWYRQTLGQGSEVLTYSQSDAQRDKSGRPSGRFSAERPERSVSTLKIQRTEQGDSAVYLCASSAAHGEKLFFGSGTQLSVL.

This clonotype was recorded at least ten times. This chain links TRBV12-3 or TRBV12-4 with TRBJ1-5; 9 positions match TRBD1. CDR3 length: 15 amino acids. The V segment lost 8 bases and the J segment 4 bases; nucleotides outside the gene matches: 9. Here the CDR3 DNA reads TGTGCCAGCGCTCTTGGGACAGGGTGGAATCAGCCCCAGCATTTT. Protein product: CASALGTGWNQPQHF.

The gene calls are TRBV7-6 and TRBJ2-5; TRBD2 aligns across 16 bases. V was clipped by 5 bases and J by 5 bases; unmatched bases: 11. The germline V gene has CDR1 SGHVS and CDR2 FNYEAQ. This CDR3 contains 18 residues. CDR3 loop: CASSAGTSGRARGETQYF. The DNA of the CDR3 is TGTGCCAGCAGCGCCGGGACTAGCGGGAGGGCGAGAGGGGAGACCCAGTACTTC.